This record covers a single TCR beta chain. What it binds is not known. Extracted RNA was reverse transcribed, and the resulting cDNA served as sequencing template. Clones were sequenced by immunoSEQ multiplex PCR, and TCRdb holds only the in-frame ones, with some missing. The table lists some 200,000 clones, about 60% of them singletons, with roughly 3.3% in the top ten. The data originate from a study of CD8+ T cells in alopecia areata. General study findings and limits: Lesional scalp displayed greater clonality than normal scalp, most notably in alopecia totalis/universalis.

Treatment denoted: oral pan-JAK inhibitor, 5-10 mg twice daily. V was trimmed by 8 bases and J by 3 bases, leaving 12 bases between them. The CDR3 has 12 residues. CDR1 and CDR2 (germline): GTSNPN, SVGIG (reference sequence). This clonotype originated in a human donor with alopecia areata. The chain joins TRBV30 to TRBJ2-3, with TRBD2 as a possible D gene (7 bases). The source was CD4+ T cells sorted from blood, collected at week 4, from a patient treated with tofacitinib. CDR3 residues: CAGGGGTDTQYF. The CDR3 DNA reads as TGTGCCGGAGGGGGGGGAACAGATACGCAGTATTTT.